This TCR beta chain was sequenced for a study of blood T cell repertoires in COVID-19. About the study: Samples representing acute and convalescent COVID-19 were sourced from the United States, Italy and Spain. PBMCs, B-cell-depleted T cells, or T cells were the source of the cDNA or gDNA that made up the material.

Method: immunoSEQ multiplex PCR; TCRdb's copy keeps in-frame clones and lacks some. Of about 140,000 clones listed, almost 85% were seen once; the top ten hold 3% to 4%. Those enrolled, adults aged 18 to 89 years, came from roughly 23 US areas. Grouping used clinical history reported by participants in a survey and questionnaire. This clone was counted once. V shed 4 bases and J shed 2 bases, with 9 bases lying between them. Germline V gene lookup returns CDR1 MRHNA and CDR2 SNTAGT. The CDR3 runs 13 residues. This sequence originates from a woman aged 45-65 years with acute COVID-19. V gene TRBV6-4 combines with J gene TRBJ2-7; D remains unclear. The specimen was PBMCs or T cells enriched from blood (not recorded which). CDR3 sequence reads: CASSVYRAYEQYF. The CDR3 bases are TGTGCCAGCAGTGTTTACAGAGCCTACGAGCAGTACTTC.